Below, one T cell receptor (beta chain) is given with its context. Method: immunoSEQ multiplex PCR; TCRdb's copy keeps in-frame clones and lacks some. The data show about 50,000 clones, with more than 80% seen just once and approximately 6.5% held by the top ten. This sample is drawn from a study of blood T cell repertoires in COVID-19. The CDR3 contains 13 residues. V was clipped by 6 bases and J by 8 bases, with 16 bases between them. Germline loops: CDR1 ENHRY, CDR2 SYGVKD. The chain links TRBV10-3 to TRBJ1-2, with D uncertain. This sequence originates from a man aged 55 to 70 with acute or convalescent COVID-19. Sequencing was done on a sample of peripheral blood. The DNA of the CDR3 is TGTGCCATCAGGACGGAGGGTTCAGAAGGCTACACCTTC. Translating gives CAIRTEGSEGYTF.